Below are 18 T cell receptor beta chains sequenced from a single sample in a study of CD8 T cells in ankylosing spondylitis. TCRdb re-analysed the 5' RACE reads in MiXCR, keeping a single row per CDR3 protein. Altogether approximately 92,000 distinct CDR3 sequences are present, roughly 10% being singletons, with the ten largest covering approximately 4.8%. Sequencing was performed on blood, either unsorted or a sorted T cell fraction (not recorded which). These receptors all stem from a male donor with ankylosing spondylitis or in good health (not recorded which).

This clonotype was detected ten times or more. This sequence joins TRBV12-3 or TRBV12-4 and TRBJ1-2, with D hard to call. V was clipped by 2 bases and J by 5 bases, with 6 bases between them. The CDR3 spans 12 residues. The CDR3 nucleotides are TGTGCCAGCAGTTTAATGGGTTATGGCTACACCTTC. Translation: CASSLMGYGYTF.

The gene calls are TRBV7-3 and TRBJ2-3, with 10 positions matching TRBD1. This CDR3 contains 16 residues. The trim removed 4 bases at V and 4 bases at J, leaving 8 bases unmatched. Germline assignment: CDR1 SGHTA and CDR2 FQGTGA. CDR3 sequence reads: CASSSSGTGVSDTQYF. CDR3 DNA sequence: TGTGCCAGCAGCTCTTCCGGGACAGGGGTCTCAGATACGCAGTATTTT.

This clonotype was detected many times. The J gene is TRBJ2-5, the V gene TRBV12-3 or TRBV12-4, with D perhaps TRBD1 (5 bases). The CDR3 extends over 18 amino acids. The ends were cut back, 1 base at V and 5 bases at J, with 23 bases in the middle. The CDR3 sequence is CASSLEMGLGATPETQYF. Written as DNA, the CDR3 is TGTGCCAGCAGTTTAGAAATGGGTCTAGGGGCCACTCCGGAGACCCAGTACTTC.

This clonotype was detected only a few times. This sequence joins TRBV4-1 and TRBJ1-1; D gene uncertain. Germline-derived CDR1 and CDR2 are MGHRA and YSYEKL. V was shortened by 1 base and J by 7 bases, with 13 bases between the two germline ends. This CDR3 spans 14 amino acids. This chain's CDR3 is CASSQVGRSLEAFF. In DNA, the CDR3 is TGCGCCAGCAGCCAAGTGGGTCGCAGCCTTGAAGCTTTCTTT.

This clonotype was counted many times. The J gene is TRBJ1-1, the V gene TRBV28; 11 nucleotides align to TRBD1. The V gene's germline CDR1 is MDHEN and CDR2 SYDVKM. The CDR3 is 16 amino acids. V was clipped by 4 bases and J by 4 bases; unmatched bases: 8. The CDR3 DNA reads as TGTGCCAGCAGTTCTTATACCGGGACAGGGGGCACTGAAGCTTTCTTT. It encodes CASSSYTGTGGTEAFF.

This clonotype was picked up many times. The V and J genes are TRBV5-5 and TRBJ2-2; possible D gene TRBD1, 6 bases. Between the trimmed V and J ends, which lost 6 bases and 2 bases, there was a span of 17 bases. The CDR3 contains 16 residues. The germline V gene encodes CDR1 SGHKS and CDR2 YYEKEE (reference sequence). The CDR3 sequence is CASTWTALLNTGELFF. The CDR3 DNA is TGTGCCAGCACCTGGACAGCCCTTCTCAACACCGGGGAGCTGTTTTTT.

At least ten counts were recorded for this clonotype. The chain uses TRBV5-1 and TRBJ1-1, with D maybe TRBD1 (6 bases). Per germline, CDR1 SGHRS and CDR2 YFSETQ. CDR3 size: 14 residues. V was shortened by 3 bases and J by 0 bases, with 9 bases between the two germline ends. The CDR3 sequence is CASSYDRMNTEAFF. DNA for the CDR3: TGCGCCAGCAGCTACGACAGGATGAACACTGAAGCTTTCTTT. Complete variable domain (other parts from reference TRBV5-1 and TRBJ1-1): KAGVTQTPRYLIKTRGQQVTLSCSPISGHRSVSWYQQTPGQGLQFLFEYFSETQRNKGNFPGRFSGRQFSNSRSEMNVSTLELGDSALYLCASSYDRMNTEAFFGQGTRLTVV.

J is TRBJ2-5 and V is TRBV12-5; D might be TRBD1 (5 bases). V shed 10 bases and J shed 4 bases, with 10 bases lying between them. The CDR3 totals 11 residues. Germline V CDR1 and CDR2: LGHNT, FRNRAP. Written as DNA, the CDR3 is TGTGCTATTCAGGGCCGAGAGACCCAGTACTTC. Translation: CAIQGRETQYF.

The rearrangement links TRBV28 to TRBJ2-2, with D perhaps TRBD1 (6 bases). The V gene lost 8 bases and the J gene lost 2 bases, with 15 bases spanning the gap. This CDR3 region has 15 residues. Germline CDR1 and CDR2: MDHEN and SYDVKM. CDR3 region: CASRIWGHNTGELFF. The DNA of the CDR3 is TGTGCCAGCCGCATATGGGGACATAACACCGGGGAGCTGTTTTTT.

This clonotype was recorded many times. V is TRBV28 and J is TRBJ2-7, with D tentatively TRBD2 (5 bases). The CDR3 sequence is 13 residues long. Germline V gives CDR1 MDHEN, CDR2 SYDVKM. V lost 8 bases and J lost 4, with 15 bases in between. CDR3 DNA sequence: TGTGCCAGCCTTCCGGACGGGATGTACGAGCAGTACTTC. Its protein product is CASLPDGMYEQYF.

There are a few counts of this clonotype. The rearrangement links TRBV11-2 to TRBJ2-3; 9 bases fit TRBD1. Germline CDR1 SGHAT, CDR2 FQNNGV. The CDR3 is 20 residues long. J was trimmed by 0 bases and V by 0 bases; bases with no gene match: 13. The CDR3: CASSLELHRWGQGSTDTQYF. CDR3 bases: TGTGCCAGCAGCTTAGAATTACATCGGTGGGGACAGGGCAGCACAGATACGCAGTATTTT.

This clonotype appeared many times. This chain uses TRBV14 with TRBJ2-7; D remains unclear. V lost 0 bases, J lost 0 bases, and 15 bases lay in between. The V gene's germline CDR1 is SGHDN and CDR2 FVKESK. The CDR3 runs to 17 residues. The CDR3 loop is CASSQDLGRSISYEQYF. The CDR3 bases are TGTGCCAGCAGCCAAGATCTTGGGCGGTCGATCTCCTACGAGCAGTACTTC.

The table lists this clonotype with many counts. J is TRBJ1-4 and V is TRBV18; D unclear. The CDR3 contains 13 residues. Germline V CDR1 and CDR2: KGHSH, LQKENI. Trimming removed 2 bases from V and 8 bases from J, with 9 bases in between. The CDR3: CASSPSPEEKLFF. DNA of the CDR3: TGTGCCAGCTCACCAAGTCCGGAGGAAAAACTGTTTTTT.

This clonotype showed up many times. The chain links TRBV5-1 to TRBJ2-3; D is unresolved. V was clipped by 4 bases and J by 5 bases, with 14 bases between them. Germline V lookup: CDR1 SGHRS, CDR2 YFSETQ. The CDR3 is made up of 14 amino acids. CDR3 loop: CASSPALGLDTQYF. The CDR3 nucleotides read TGCGCCAGCAGCCCCGCCCTGGGTCTAGATACGCAGTATTTT.

This clonotype was counted ten times or more. The V and J genes are TRBV7-2 and TRBJ1-2, with D hard to call. The germline CDR1 and CDR2 sequences are SGHTA and FQGNSA. This CDR3 spans 16 amino acids. With 5 bases removed from V and 5 bases from J, the gap between germline ends came to 21 bases. This CDR3 reads CASSLSDNPRIYGYTF. As DNA, the CDR3 is TGTGCCAGCAGCCTCAGTGACAACCCTCGTATTTATGGCTACACCTTC.

This clonotype was seen ten or more times. In DNA, the CDR3 is TGCGCCAGCAGCTCTGACTCTTCAAGCTCCTACAATGAGCAGTTCTTC. This encodes CASSSDSSSSYNEQFF. The J gene is TRBJ2-1, the V gene TRBV5-1; unclear D gene. CDR1 is SGHRS and CDR2 is YFSETQ in the germline V gene. With 3 bases removed from V and 0 bases from J, the gap between germline ends came to 13 bases. The CDR3 covers 16 residues.

Notes on this clonotype: A read error is possible here, since a much larger clone lies one base away. CDR3 sequence reads: CASTSPENTGELFF. The DNA for the CDR3 is TGTGCCAGCACCAGCCCCGAGAACACCGGGGAGCTGTTTTTT. The genes are TRBV6-1 and TRBJ2-2; D not certain. The CDR3 extends over 14 amino acids. The germline gives CDR1 MNHNS, CDR2 SASEGT. V was cut by 7 bases and J by 1 base, with 10 bases left in between.

This clonotype was seen many times. The DNA of the CDR3 is TGTGCCACCAGTGACCCCGGGACAGGTGACAATGAGCAGTTCTTC. Its protein is CATSDPGTGDNEQFF. The chain recombines TRBV24-1 with TRBJ2-1; 8 positions match TRBD1. The CDR3 spans 15 residues. The V segment lost 4 bases and the J segment 5 bases; nucleotides outside the gene matches: 6. CDR1 and CDR2 (germline): KGHDR, SFDVKD.